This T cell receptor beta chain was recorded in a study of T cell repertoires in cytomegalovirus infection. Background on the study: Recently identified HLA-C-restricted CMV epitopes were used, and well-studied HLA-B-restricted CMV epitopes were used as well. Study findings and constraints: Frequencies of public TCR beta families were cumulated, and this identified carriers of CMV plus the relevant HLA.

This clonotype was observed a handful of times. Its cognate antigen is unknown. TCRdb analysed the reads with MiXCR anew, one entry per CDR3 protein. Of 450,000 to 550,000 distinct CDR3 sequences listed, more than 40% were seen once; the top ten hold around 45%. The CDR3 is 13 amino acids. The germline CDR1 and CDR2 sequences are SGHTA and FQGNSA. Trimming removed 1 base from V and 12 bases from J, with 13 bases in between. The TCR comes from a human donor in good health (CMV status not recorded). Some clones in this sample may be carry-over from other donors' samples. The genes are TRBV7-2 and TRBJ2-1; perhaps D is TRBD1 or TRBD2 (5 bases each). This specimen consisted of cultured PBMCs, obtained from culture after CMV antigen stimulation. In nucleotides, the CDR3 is TGTGCCAGCAGCTTAGGGGCCGGGGCCCGGCAGTTCTTC. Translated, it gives CASSLGAGARQFF.